Presented here are 19 T cell receptor beta chains from one specimen sequenced in a study of shared clonotypes between healthy human individuals. CD45RO-negative, CCR7-selected cells formed the naive CD8 fraction, which excluded terminally differentiated effector memory CD45RA+ cells. TCRdb's copy holds only in-frame clones and misses some; the assay was immunoSEQ multiplex PCR. Of hundreds of thousands of clones in the sample, approximately 95% are singletons; the top ten hold 0.095% to 0.14%. Input material: naive CD8+ T cells sorted from blood. The receptors originated from a woman aged 25 to 39 in good health.

The chain joins TRBV13 to TRBJ2-7; 11 nucleotides match TRBD1. There are 15 residues in the CDR3. From germline, CDR1 is PRHDT and CDR2 FYEKMQ (reference sequence). V shed 4 bases, J shed 2 bases, and the junction held 4 bases outside the gene matches. This chain's CDR3 is CASSSTGQGAYEQYF. Written as DNA, the CDR3 is TGTGCCAGCAGCTCGACGGGACAGGGGGCCTACGAGCAGTACTTC.

The chain combines TRBV27 with TRBJ2-7; TRBD1 or TRBD2 may be the D gene (7 bases each). Looked up from germline, CDR1 is MNHEY and CDR2 is SMNVEV (reference sequence). There are 16 residues in the CDR3. The germline V and J ends were trimmed by 0 bases and 4 bases, with 16 bases remaining between them. The CDR3 region has the DNA TGTGCCAGCAGTTTATCGAAGGCCCAGGGGGGGTACGAGCAGTACTTC. Translating it yields CASSLSKAQGGYEQYF.

The chain joins TRBV28 to TRBJ2-7; maybe TRBD2 (5 bases). Trimming stripped 5 bases from V and 1 base from J, with 18 bases between. The CDR3 totals 16 residues. CDR1 MDHEN and CDR2 SYDVKM come from the germline V gene. CDR3 protein: CASSRLGERRSYEQYF. DNA of the CDR3: TGTGCCAGCAGTCGCCTCGGGGAACGCAGGTCCTACGAGCAGTACTTC.

Comment on this clone: The same CDR3 can be traced to other DNA sequences in this sample. In DNA form, the CDR3 reads TGTGCCAGCAGTTACTCGATAGGGGGGAACACTGAAGCTTTCTTT. Translated: CASSYSIGGNTEAFF. V is TRBV6-5 and J is TRBJ1-1; a weak D match, TRBD1 (6 bases). CDR3 size: 15 residues. Germline V gene sequence: CDR1 MNHEY, CDR2 SVGAGI. V lost 0 bases and J 1 base, leaving 9 bases between the germline ends.

V is TRBV28 and J is TRBJ1-1, with 10 nucleotides matching TRBD1. Trimming took 5 bases from V and 5 from J; bases not matched to a gene: 5. The CDR3 consists of 14 residues. The germline CDR1 and CDR2 sequences are MDHEN and SYDVKM. CDR3 nucleotide sequence: TGTGCCAGCAGTGTGGACAGGGGGTATACTGAAGCTTTCTTT. Encoded protein: CASSVDRGYTEAFF.

This clone appeared a single time. This chain connects TRBV15 to TRBJ2-5; D gene ambiguous. The J call may not be correct, given that the DNA end is closer to TRBJ2-7. This CDR3 region has 14 residues. CDR1 and CDR2 (germline): LNHNV, YYDKDF (reference sequence). The CDR3 nucleotides read TGTGCCACCAGCCTACAAGCTTCTTACTACGAGCAGTACTTC. This sequence encodes CATSLQASYYEQYF.

A remark on this clone: The identical CDR3 is also encoded by other nucleotide sequences in the sample. V and J are TRBV27 and TRBJ2-3, with D maybe TRBD1 (5 bases). Germline loops: CDR1 MNHEY, CDR2 SMNVEV (reference sequence). V lost 3 bases to trimming and J lost 6 bases, with 13 bases between them. The CDR3 is 14 amino acids. The chain's CDR3 is CASSFGRVADTQYF. Here the CDR3 DNA reads TGTGCCAGCAGTTTCGGCAGGGTGGCTGATACGCAGTATTTT.

J is TRBJ2-3 and V is TRBV7-6; possibly TRBD1 for D (5 bases). The CDR3 contains 14 residues. Germline lookup yields CDR1 SGHVS and CDR2 FNYEAQ. V gave up 2 bases and J gave up 0 bases, with 6 bases separating them. The CDR3 is CASSLPGSTDTQYF. CDR3 coding DNA: TGTGCCAGCAGCTTACCAGGGAGCACAGATACGCAGTATTTT.

V gene TRBV19 combines with J gene TRBJ2-5; TRBD2 matches at 7 bases. With the DNA end fitting TRBJ2-7 better, the J assignment may be wrong. The length of the CDR3 is 13 residues. The germline V gene encodes CDR1 LNHDA and CDR2 SQIVND (reference sequence). CDR3 nucleotide sequence: TGTGCCAGTAGTATTGCGGGAGCCTACGAGCAGTACTTC. Protein: CASSIAGAYEQYF.

This chain links TRBV13 with TRBJ1-2; D uncertain. There are 14 residues in the CDR3. The germline V gene has CDR1 PRHDT and CDR2 FYEKMQ (reference sequence). V was cut by 3 bases and J by 1 base, with 9 bases left in between. DNA of the CDR3: TGTGCCAGCAGCTTCACCACCGATAACTATGGCTACACCTTC. Translated, it gives CASSFTTDNYGYTF.

The V gene is TRBV5-6, the J gene TRBJ2-6; D remains ambiguous. From germline, CDR1 is SGHDT and CDR2 YYEEEE. V lost 0 bases to trimming and J lost 0 bases, with 4 bases between them. The CDR3 runs 15 residues. The DNA for the CDR3 is TGTGCCAGCAGCTTGGGGCTCTCTGGGGCCAACGTCCTGACTTTC. Protein sequence: CASSLGLSGANVLTF.

This clone has a single count. This sequence joins TRBV27 and TRBJ2-3; D ambiguous. The germline V gene encodes CDR1 MNHEY and CDR2 SMNVEV (reference sequence). This CDR3 has 15 amino acids. V lost 4 bases, J lost 0 bases, and 11 bases lay in between. CDR3 coding DNA: TGTGCCAGCAGTTCCTGGACCAGGAGCACAGATACGCAGTATTTT. This gives the protein CASSSWTRSTDTQYF.

The chain links TRBV10-2 to TRBJ2-7, with TRBD1 matching over 8 bases. With V trimmed by 2 bases and J by 4 bases, 4 bases remained unmatched. Per germline, CDR1 WSHSY and CDR2 SAAADI. The CDR3 has 14 residues. Written as DNA, the CDR3 is TGCGCCAGCAGTGAGCCCCGGGACAGGTACGAGCAGTACTTC. Translating gives CASSEPRDRYEQYF.

The rearrangement joins TRBV27 to TRBJ2-7; 7 nucleotides match TRBD2. The V segment lost 2 bases and the J segment 3 bases; nucleotides outside the gene matches: 13. CDR3 length: 17 amino acids. Germline CDR1 MNHEY, CDR2 SMNVEV (reference sequence). The CDR3 here is CASSLKWGRGEGYEQYF. The CDR3, as DNA: TGTGCCAGCAGTTTAAAGTGGGGTCGAGGGGAGGGCTACGAGCAGTACTTC.

The gene calls are TRBV29-1 and TRBJ2-3; no clear D. The V gene's germline CDR1 is SQVTM and CDR2 ANQGSEA. The length of the CDR3 is 14 residues. Trimming pared 4 bases from V and 4 bases from J, leaving 15 bases between. The CDR3 nucleotides are TGCAGCGTTGTGGTGGTAGCTTCGCCAGATACGCAGTATTTT. It encodes CSVVVVASPDTQYF.

This chain joins TRBV27 and TRBJ2-7, with 10 bases that match TRBD2. This CDR3 contains 15 residues. Germline-derived CDR1 and CDR2 are MNHEY and SMNVEV (reference sequence). The V segment lost 2 bases and the J segment 6 bases; nucleotides outside the gene matches: 7. In DNA, the CDR3 is TGTGCCAGCAGTTTAGGAACTAGCGGGATGGGCGAGCAGTACTTC. This codes for CASSLGTSGMGEQYF.

The chain recombines TRBV7-9 with TRBJ2-3, with D perhaps matching TRBD2 (5 bases). The V gene lost 3 bases and the J gene lost 1 base, with 8 bases spanning the gap. The CDR3 is made up of 14 amino acids. Germline CDR1 reads SEHNR; CDR2 reads FQNEAQ (reference sequence). The CDR3 DNA is TGTGCCAGCAGCTTTAGCGAGGGCACAGATACGCAGTATTTT. This encodes CASSFSEGTDTQYF.

CDR3 sequence: CASSDHPGASDMNTEAFF. DNA of the CDR3: TGTGCCAGCAGTGATCACCCAGGGGCGTCCGACATGAACACTGAAGCTTTCTTT. This chain joins TRBV6-1 and TRBJ1-1; D possibly corresponds to TRBD1 (6 bases). Germline-derived CDR1 and CDR2 are MNHNS and SASEGT. CDR3 length: 18 amino acids. V lost 3 bases and J 0 bases, leaving 20 bases between the germline ends.

The gene calls are TRBV28 and TRBJ2-5; TRBD1 agrees at 7 bases. The germline CDR1 and CDR2 sequences are MDHEN and SYDVKM. The CDR3 has 14 amino acids. Trimming took 5 bases from V and 2 from J; bases not matched to a gene: 5. The CDR3 DNA reads as TGTGCCAGCAGTCTCTCGGGACAGCAAGAGACCCAGTACTTC. As protein: CASSLSGQQETQYF.